A selection of T cell receptor beta chains follows, all from one sample in a study of blood T cell repertoires in COVID-19. Data came from immunoSEQ multiplex PCR; TCRdb stores just in-frame clones and leaves some out. The sample gives roughly 110,000 clones, 70% to 75% of which show up once; 0.9% is in the top ten. Sequenced input: peripheral blood. These receptors were taken from a human donor with acute or convalescent COVID-19. The donor label of this sample is uncertain. Both conserved end residues are part of each CDR3. A D gene is named only where the DNA matches it firmly. A clone size is listed for some rows: how often the clone was seen (once, few, many), or a class if it is expanded.

cdr3_nt,cdr3_aa,d_call,j_call,v_call,clone_size
TGTGCCAGCAGCCCCTGGAGGGGGCGGGTTGGCTACACCTTC,CASSPWRGRVGYTF,TRBD1,TRBJ1-2,TRBV3-1/TRBV3-2,few
TGTGCCAGCTCACCCGGGACAGGGAAACCCTACGAGCAGTACTTC,CASSPGTGKPYEQYF,TRBD1,TRBJ2-7,TRBV18,NA
TGCGCCAGCAGCCCGCAGGGAAATCCCGAAGCTTTCTTT,CASSPQGNPEAFF,NA,TRBJ1-1,TRBV5-1,NA
TGCGCCAGCAGCACCGGGACAGGGGGCCGAGAGACCCAGTACTTC,CASSTGTGGRETQYF,TRBD1,TRBJ2-5,TRBV5-1,NA
TGTGCCAGCAGTGAAGCGTCCGGGACAAGTTATGAAAAACTGTTTTTT,CASSEASGTSYEKLFF,NA,TRBJ1-4,TRBV6-1,NA
TGCGCCAGCAGCCCCGATGGACAATTGAATTCACCCCTCCACTTT,CASSPDGQLNSPLHF,NA,TRBJ1-6,TRBV5-1,NA
TGTGCCAGTAGTAAGATGGTTAGAGAGACCCAGTACTTC,CASSKMVRETQYF,NA,TRBJ2-5,TRBV19,NA
TGTGCCAGCAGCGTAGGAGCTAGCGGGGGTCGGGATACGCAGTATTTT,CASSVGASGGRDTQYF,TRBD2,TRBJ2-3,TRBV9,NA
TGTGCCAGCAACGGACAGGGGGAAGCTTTCTTT,CASNGQGEAFF,TRBD1,TRBJ1-1,TRBV5-6,NA
TGTGCCAGTAGTATCGGACAGGGAGGGCAGCCCCAGCATTTT,CASSIGQGGQPQHF,TRBD1,TRBJ1-5,TRBV19,NA
TGTGCCAGCAGTGGGGGGAGGGGCAATCAGCCCCAGCATTTT,CASSGGRGNQPQHF,NA,TRBJ1-5,TRBV2,NA
TGTGCCAGCAGCTTGATCGAGACAGGTACTAGACAGACCCAGTACTTC,CASSLIETGTRQTQYF,NA,TRBJ2-5,TRBV5-5,NA
TGTGCCAGCAGTTTAGGGGTCGGGGGGGCGTTAGAGACCCAGTACTTC,CASSLGVGGALETQYF,TRBD2,TRBJ2-5,TRBV27,few
TGCGCCAGCAGCCAGGCACAGGCCCGAGGCACTGAAGCTTTCTTT,CASSQAQARGTEAFF,NA,TRBJ1-1,TRBV4-1,NA
TGTGCCATCAGTGACGGCCCCCCCGGGACAGGGGACACCGGGGAGCTGTTTTTT,CAISDGPPGTGDTGELFF,TRBD1,TRBJ2-2,TRBV10-3,NA
TGCACCAGCAGCCGGTTGCTGGACAGATCAGGGAACACTGAAGCTTTCTTT,CTSSRLLDRSGNTEAFF,NA,TRBJ1-1,TRBV1,NA
TGTGCCACCAGGGGCCTCGGTGAAAAACTGTTTTTT,CATRGLGEKLFF,NA,TRBJ1-4,TRBV28,NA
TGTGCCAGCAGTTACGGACAGGGAAGGGACTATGGCTACACCTTC,CASSYGQGRDYGYTF,TRBD1,TRBJ1-2,TRBV6-6,many
TGTGCCAGCAGCGGGGCCGGGACTAGCGTCCCTCTCGAGCAGTACTTC,CASSGAGTSVPLEQYF,TRBD2,TRBJ2-7,TRBV7-2,NA
TGTGCCAGCAGCTTACGGGGGGGCCAGGGAGGCGTAAATTCACCCCTCCACTTT,CASSLRGGQGGVNSPLHF,NA,TRBJ1-6,TRBV11-2,few
TGTGCCAGCAGCCGGGACAGGGGGAATTCACCCCTCCACTTT,CASSRDRGNSPLHF,TRBD1,TRBJ1-6,TRBV7-8,once
TGCGCCAGCAGCTGGTTTGGAGGGGAATACGAGCAGTACTTC,CASSWFGGEYEQYF,NA,TRBJ2-7,TRBV5-1,NA
TGTGCCAGCAGTGGATCCCTAGGGGTAGCCAAAAACATTCAGTACTTC,CASSGSLGVAKNIQYF,NA,TRBJ2-4,TRBV25-1,NA
TGTGCCAGCAGCGCACTAGGGACTAGTCATGAGCAGTTCTTC,CASSALGTSHEQFF,TRBD2,TRBJ2-1,TRBV9,NA
TGTGCCAGCAGCCATCCAAAAGGGAGGGTTAACTATGGCTACACCTTC,CASSHPKGRVNYGYTF,NA,TRBJ1-2,TRBV7-2,NA
TGTGCCAGCAGCGCAGGTGGACTAGCGGCTACGCAGTATTTT,CASSAGGLAATQYF,TRBD2,TRBJ2-3,TRBV9,NA
TGTGCCAGTAGTATTAAGGGACAGGGGGTAAGGGAGACCCAGTACTTC,CASSIKGQGVRETQYF,TRBD1,TRBJ2-5,TRBV19,once
TGTGCCAGCAGCCAAGATGTCCGGACAGGGGGCTGGAGCTATGAGCAGTTCTTC,CASSQDVRTGGWSYEQFF,TRBD1,TRBJ2-1,TRBV3-1/TRBV3-2,NA
TGCGCCAGCAGCACTACAGGAAGCTCTGGAAACACCATATATTTT,CASSTTGSSGNTIYF,NA,TRBJ1-3,TRBV5-1,NA
TGTGCCAGCAGTTTATTGGACAGGGGGCTTGGGGAGCAGTACTTC,CASSLLDRGLGEQYF,TRBD1,TRBJ2-7,TRBV28,NA
TGCGCCAGCAGCTTGGGACAGGGGATTCACGAGCAGTACTTC,CASSLGQGIHEQYF,TRBD1,TRBJ2-7,TRBV5-1,once
TGTGCCTGGAGTGACAGGACAGGGGCCGTCGCCCACACCACCTACGAGCAGTACTTC,CAWSDRTGAVAHTTYEQYF,TRBD1,TRBJ2-7,TRBV30,NA
TGTGCCAGCAGTTTCCAATCCTACGAGCAGTACTTC,CASSFQSYEQYF,NA,TRBJ2-7,TRBV28,NA
TGCGCCAGCAGCTTGGTGAGGGGGATGAACACTGAAGCTTTCTTT,CASSLVRGMNTEAFF,NA,TRBJ1-1,TRBV5-1,NA
TGTGCCACCTCGGGACAGAAGGATGAGCAGTTCTTC,CATSGQKDEQFF,TRBD1,TRBJ2-1,TRBV12-3/TRBV12-4,NA
TGTGCCAGCAGCCGGGGACATTTGGAGACCCAGTACTTC,CASSRGHLETQYF,NA,TRBJ2-5,TRBV3-1/TRBV3-2,few
TGTGCCACCAGCAGAGATCTGGGCAGGGTGGATGAGCAGTTCTTC,CATSRDLGRVDEQFF,NA,TRBJ2-1,TRBV15,NA
TGTGCCAGCAGCCAATATTCGTTGATCGGGGGAGCTAATGAAAAACTGTTTTTT,CASSQYSLIGGANEKLFF,NA,TRBJ1-4,TRBV14,NA
TGTGCCAGCAGTTCTCCGGGACTAGCGGGGGCGGTTTTCAATGAGCAGTTCTTC,CASSSPGLAGAVFNEQFF,TRBD2,TRBJ2-1,TRBV28,NA
TGTGCCAGCAGCCCCCGGACAGGGGTCTATGGCTACACCTTC,CASSPRTGVYGYTF,TRBD1,TRBJ1-2,TRBV5-5,NA
TGCGCCAGCAGCCAAGACCCCACGACAGGGGCGACCTATGGCTACACCTTC,CASSQDPTTGATYGYTF,TRBD1,TRBJ1-2,TRBV4-1,NA